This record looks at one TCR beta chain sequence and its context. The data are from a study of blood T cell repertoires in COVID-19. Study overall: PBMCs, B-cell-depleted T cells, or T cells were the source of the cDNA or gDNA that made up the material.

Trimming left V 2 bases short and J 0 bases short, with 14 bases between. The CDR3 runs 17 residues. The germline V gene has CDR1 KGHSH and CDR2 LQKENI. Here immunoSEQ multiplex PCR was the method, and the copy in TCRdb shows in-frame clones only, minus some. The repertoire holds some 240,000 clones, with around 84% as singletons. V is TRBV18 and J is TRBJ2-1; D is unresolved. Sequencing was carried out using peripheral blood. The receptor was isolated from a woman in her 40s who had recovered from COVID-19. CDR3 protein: CASSPYELSSSYNEQFF. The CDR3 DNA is TGTGCCAGCTCACCATACGAGCTGTCGAGCTCCTACAATGAGCAGTTCTTC.